Reported below is one T cell receptor (beta chain). Its antigen is not identified. There are 17 residues in the CDR3. V lost 0 bases to trimming and J lost 7 bases; unmatched junction nucleotides: 10. CDR1 ENHRY and CDR2 SYGVKD come from the germline V gene. This record comes from a study of cytomegalovirus exposure and HLA in healthy donors. General observations from the study: Most sequenced TCRs were rare (though some public TCRs occurred in many donors). An analysis was carried out at a later point. It showed that HLA-associated TCR beta chains were more clonally expanded than equally common non-associated chains.

Use of 60 Vbeta and 13 Jbeta primers characterized the PCR. Sequencing was performed with immunoSEQ multiplex PCR; in TCRdb, only in-frame clones are kept and a portion is missing. The sample includes around 120,000 clones, around 62% of them seen just once. Sequenced input: PBMCs. J is TRBJ2-1 and V is TRBV10-3, with 9 bases fitting TRBD2. This sequence originates from a man aged 25-45 years in good health and CMV-seropositive. CDR3 region: CAISESMASGDQNEQFF. The CDR3, as DNA: TGTGCCATCAGTGAGTCGATGGCTAGCGGGGACCAAAATGAGCAGTTCTTC.